Each of the 14 T cell receptor beta chains below was sequenced from the same sample in a study of neoadjuvant anti-PD-1 for oral cavity cancer. Sequencing was performed with immunoSEQ multiplex PCR; in TCRdb, only in-frame clones are kept and a portion is missing. The profile shows about 14,000 clones, 50% to 70% of them singletons. This specimen consisted of PBMCs, obtained before nivolumab (anti-PD-1) treatment. All receptors derive from a person between 40 and 80 years old with oral cavity squamous cell carcinoma.

The J gene is TRBJ2-3, the V gene TRBV14, with 8 nucleotides matching TRBD2. Per the germline V gene, CDR1 is SGHDN and CDR2 is FVKESK. The CDR3 has 16 residues. V gave up 1 base and J gave up 4 bases; unmatched junction bases: 7. CDR3 DNA sequence: TGTGCCAGCAGCCAAGTCCCCGGGAGGGAGGCAGATACGCAGTATTTT. Translated, it gives CASSQVPGREADTQYF.

The chain recombines TRBV5-6 with TRBJ1-5; D is undetermined. The V end was cut by 4 bases, the J end by 2 bases, with 16 bases between. Germline CDR1 reads SGHDT; CDR2 reads YYEEEE. The CDR3 has 16 residues. Here the CDR3 reads CASSRTAFAGNQPQHF. As DNA, the CDR3 is TGTGCCAGCAGCAGAACAGCGTTTGCGGGCAATCAGCCCCAGCATTTT.

This sequence joins TRBV19 and TRBJ2-7, with 10 positions matching TRBD2. The CDR3 sequence is 15 residues long. Germline CDR1 is LNHDA and CDR2 is SQIVND (reference sequence). With V trimmed by 5 bases and J by 0 bases, 4 bases remained unmatched. The CDR3 nucleotides read TGTGCCAGTAGTTGGTCTAGCGGGAGCTCCTACGAGCAGTACTTC. The encoded protein is CASSWSSGSSYEQYF.

In its sample, this clone was seen once. The rearrangement uses TRBV5-4 and TRBJ2-2, with unresolved D. Germline-derived CDR1 and CDR2 are SGHNT and YYREEE (reference sequence). The CDR3 runs to 13 residues. Trimming shortened V by 2 bases and J by 3 bases, and 5 bases separated the two germline ends. The CDR3 loop reads CASSLGDTGELFF. CDR3 in DNA: TGTGCCAGCAGCTTAGGTGACACCGGGGAGCTGTTTTTT.

V usage is TRBV2 and J usage is TRBJ2-5, with 7 bases aligning to TRBD2. V lost 4 bases and J lost 5; bases outside the gene matches: 4. In germline, CDR1 is SNHLY, CDR2 FYNNEI. This CDR3 region has 13 residues. DNA of the CDR3: TGTGCCAGCAGTGTAGGCGGGAGTGAGACCCAGTACTTC. It is translated as CASSVGGSETQYF.

The genes are TRBV6-5 and TRBJ1-1; D gene uncertain. The CDR3 runs 11 residues. V was shortened by 6 bases and J by 6 bases, with 8 bases between the two germline ends. Germline V gives CDR1 MNHEY, CDR2 SVGAGI. The chain's CDR3 is CASSGEAEAFF. For the CDR3, the DNA is TGTGCCAGCAGCGGTGAGGCTGAAGCTTTCTTT.

This sequence joins TRBV9 and TRBJ2-1; a possible D gene is TRBD2 (5 bases). From germline, CDR1 is SGDLS and CDR2 YYNGEE. The CDR3 is 15 residues long. V was shortened by 0 bases and J by 8 bases, with 15 bases between the two germline ends. The CDR3 bases are TGTGCCAGCAGCGTAGACGAGGGCCTCATGGATGAGCAGTTCTTC. This codes for CASSVDEGLMDEQFF.

The chain combines TRBV10-3 with TRBJ2-7; 16 bases are a match to TRBD2. This CDR3 region has 17 residues. V dropped 4 bases and J dropped 4; count of bases not matched to a gene: 7. Germline lookup yields CDR1 ENHRY and CDR2 SYGVKD. This CDR3 reads CAISGGTSGRAGYEQYF. As DNA, the CDR3 is TGTGCCATCAGTGGGGGGACTAGCGGGAGGGCCGGATACGAGCAGTACTTC.

The chain recombines TRBV2 with TRBJ2-1, with 7 bases identical to TRBD2. The CDR3 has 17 amino acids. Germline assignment: CDR1 SNHLY and CDR2 FYNNEI. J lost 2 bases, V lost 6 bases, and 13 bases had no gene match. This CDR3 reads CASRSGLAGSTYNEQFF. DNA for the CDR3: TGTGCCAGCAGGAGCGGATTAGCGGGCTCTACCTACAATGAGCAGTTCTTC.

V usage is TRBV7-8 and J usage is TRBJ2-1; possibly TRBD2 for D (6 bases). This CDR3 comprises 15 residues. Germline lookup yields CDR1 SGHVS and CDR2 FQNEAQ. The V end lost 1 base, the J end lost 3 bases, and 10 bases lay between the germline ends. The CDR3, as DNA: TGTGCCAGCAGCTTAGTTGGGGACTTCTACAATGAGCAGTTCTTC. Protein: CASSLVGDFYNEQFF.

The V and J genes are TRBV6-4 and TRBJ2-2; D is unresolved. The CDR3 is made up of 19 amino acids. CDR1 MRHNA and CDR2 SNTAGT come from the germline V gene. V lost 11 bases and J lost 0, with 28 bases in between. The CDR3 DNA reads as TGTGCCGTCAAACTGCGGACGCAACCCGTTCTTGCGAACACCGGGGAGCTGTTTTTT. This codes for CAVKLRTQPVLANTGELFF.

This clone came up a few times. V gene TRBV27 combines with J gene TRBJ1-5; 8 nucleotides line up with TRBD1. Trimming took 8 bases from V and 1 from J; bases not matched to a gene: 16. Germline loops: CDR1 MNHEY, CDR2 SMNVEV (reference sequence). The CDR3 runs to 18 residues. The CDR3 protein is CASGSNQHRGRSNQPQHF. The CDR3, as DNA: TGTGCCAGCGGATCGAACCAACACAGGGGGAGAAGCAATCAGCCCCAGCATTTT.

The gene calls are TRBV5-1 and TRBJ2-2, with D perhaps matching TRBD2 (6 bases). V shed 2 bases and J shed 5 bases, with 10 bases lying between them. The CDR3 totals 14 residues. Germline values: CDR1 SGHRS, CDR2 YFSETQ. DNA of the CDR3: TGCGCCAGCAGCTTAGGGACTGAGACCGGGGAGCTGTTTTTT. This gives the protein CASSLGTETGELFF.

The chain links TRBV7-9 to TRBJ2-1, with 10 bases that match TRBD1. Germline loops: CDR1 SEHNR, CDR2 FQNEAQ (reference sequence). This CDR3 spans 15 amino acids. The J segment lost 4 bases and the V segment lost 5 bases, leaving 5 bases of the junction unmatched. CDR3 sequence reads: CASSSSGQGYNEQFF. DNA for the CDR3: TGTGCCAGCAGCAGTTCGGGACAGGGGTACAATGAGCAGTTCTTC.